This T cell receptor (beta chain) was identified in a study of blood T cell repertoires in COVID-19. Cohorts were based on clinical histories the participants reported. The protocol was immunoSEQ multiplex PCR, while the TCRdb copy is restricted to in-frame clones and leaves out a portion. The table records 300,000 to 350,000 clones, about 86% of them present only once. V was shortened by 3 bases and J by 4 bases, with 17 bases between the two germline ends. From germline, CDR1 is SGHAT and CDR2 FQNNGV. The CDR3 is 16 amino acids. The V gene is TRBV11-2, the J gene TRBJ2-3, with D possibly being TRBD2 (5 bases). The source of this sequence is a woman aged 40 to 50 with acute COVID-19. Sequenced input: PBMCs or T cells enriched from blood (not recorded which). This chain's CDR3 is CASSLRPSPAADTQYF. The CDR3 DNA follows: TGTGCCAGCAGCTTGCGCCCCTCCCCAGCGGCAGATACGCAGTATTTT.